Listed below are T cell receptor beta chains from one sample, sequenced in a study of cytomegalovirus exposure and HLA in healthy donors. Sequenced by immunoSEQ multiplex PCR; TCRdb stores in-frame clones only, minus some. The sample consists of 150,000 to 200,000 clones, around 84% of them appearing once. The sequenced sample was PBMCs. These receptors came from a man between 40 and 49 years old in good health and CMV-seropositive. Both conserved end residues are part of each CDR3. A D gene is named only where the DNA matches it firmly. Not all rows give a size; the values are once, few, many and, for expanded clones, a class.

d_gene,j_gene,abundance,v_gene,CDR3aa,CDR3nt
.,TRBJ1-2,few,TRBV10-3,CAISESTAGWSNGYTF,TGTGCCATCAGTGAGTCGACAGCAGGGTGGAGTAATGGCTACACCTTC
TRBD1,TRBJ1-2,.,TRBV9,CASSDDRVANYGYTF,TGTGCCAGCAGCGACGACAGGGTAGCTAACTATGGCTACACCTTC
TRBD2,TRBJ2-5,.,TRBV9,CASSPEGTSDGAQYF,TGTGCCAGCAGCCCGGAGGGGACTAGCGATGGGGCCCAGTACTTC
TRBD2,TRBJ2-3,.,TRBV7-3,CASSLGLAGSGTDTQYF,TGTGCCAGCAGCTTAGGACTAGCGGGGTCGGGTACAGATACGCAGTATTTT
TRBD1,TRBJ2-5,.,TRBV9,CASSAYRGQETQYF,TGTGCCAGCAGCGCCTACAGGGGGCAAGAGACCCAGTACTTC
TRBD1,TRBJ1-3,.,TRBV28,CASSRPGQGIRAGNTIYF,TGTGCCAGCAGTAGACCGGGACAGGGGATTAGAGCTGGAAACACCATATATTTT
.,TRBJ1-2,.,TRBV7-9,CASSYPTANYGYTF,TGTGCCAGCAGCTACCCGACAGCTAACTATGGCTACACCTTC
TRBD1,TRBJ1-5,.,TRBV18,CASSPKGQAQPQHF,TGTGCCAGCTCACCAAAGGGACAGGCTCAGCCCCAGCATTTT
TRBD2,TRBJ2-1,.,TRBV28,CASSPLSGSSYNEQFF,TGTGCCAGCAGTCCCCTAAGCGGGAGCTCCTACAATGAGCAGTTCTTC
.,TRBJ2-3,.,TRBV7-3,CASSSTGTSTDTQYF,TGTGCCAGCAGCTCTACCGGGACTAGCACAGATACGCAGTATTTT
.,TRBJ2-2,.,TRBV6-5,CASSYLRGHTGELFF,TGTGCCAGCAGTTATTTGCGGGGCCACACCGGGGAGCTGTTTTTT
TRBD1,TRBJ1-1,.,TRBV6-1,CASPTPDRGGGEAFF,TGTGCCAGCCCTACCCCGGACAGGGGAGGAGGTGAAGCTTTCTTT
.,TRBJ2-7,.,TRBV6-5,CASSVSQGPNEQYF,TGTGCCAGCAGTGTATCCCAGGGCCCCAACGAGCAGTACTTC
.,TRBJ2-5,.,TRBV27,CASRDGGQETQYF,TGTGCCAGCAGGGACGGGGGCCAAGAGACCCAGTACTTC
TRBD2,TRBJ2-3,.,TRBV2,CASSERGTSGGTDTQYF,TGTGCCAGCAGTGAGCGTGGGACTAGCGGGGGCACAGATACGCAGTATTTT
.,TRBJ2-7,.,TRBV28,CASRDRQEISYEQYF,TGTGCCAGCAGGGATAGACAGGAAATCTCCTACGAGCAGTACTTC
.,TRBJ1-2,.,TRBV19,CASNSLDKGFRGYTF,TGTGCCAGTAATTCCCTCGACAAGGGGTTTCGGGGCTACACCTTC
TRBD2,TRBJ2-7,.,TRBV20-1,CSASGLDEQYF,TGCAGTGCTAGTGGACTAGACGAGCAGTACTTC
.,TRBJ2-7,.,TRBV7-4,CASSLETGHLPYEQYF,TGTGCCAGCAGCTTAGAGACGGGACATCTACCCTACGAGCAGTACTTC
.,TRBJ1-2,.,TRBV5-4,CASSLAGANYGYTF,TGTGCCAGCAGCTTGGCCGGGGCTAACTATGGCTACACCTTC
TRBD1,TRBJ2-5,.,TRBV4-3,CASSQPRGTGGTLQETQYF,TGCGCCAGCAGCCAACCTAGGGGGACAGGGGGCACCCTCCAAGAGACCCAGTACTTC
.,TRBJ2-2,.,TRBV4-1,CASGEGASGTGELFF,TGCGCCAGCGGAGAAGGGGCCTCGGGCACCGGGGAGCTGTTTTTT
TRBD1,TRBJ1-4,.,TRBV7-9,CASSRQGRNEKLFF,TGTGCCAGCAGTCGACAGGGCCGTAATGAAAAACTGTTTTTT
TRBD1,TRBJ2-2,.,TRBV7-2,CASSRQTGTNGELFF,TGTGCCAGCAGCCGCCAGACAGGGACAAACGGGGAGCTGTTTTTT
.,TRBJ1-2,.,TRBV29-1,CSVANLREGYTF,TGCAGCGTCGCTAATTTGCGTGAAGGCTACACCTTC
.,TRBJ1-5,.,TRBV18,CASSPEGGGNQPQHF,TGTGCCAGCTCACCAGAGGGGGGGGGCAATCAGCCCCAGCATTTT
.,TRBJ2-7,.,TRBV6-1,CASSEGTTYGEQYF,TGTGCCAGCAGTGAGGGGACAACCTACGGAGAGCAGTACTTC
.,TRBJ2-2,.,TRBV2,CASSEFEGAELFF,TGTGCCAGCAGTGAATTCGAGGGAGCGGAGCTGTTTTTT
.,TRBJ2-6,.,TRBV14,CASSQGPSRGANVLTF,TGTGCCAGCAGCCAAGGCCCCTCCAGGGGGGCCAACGTCCTGACTTTC
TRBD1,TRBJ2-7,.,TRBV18,CASSPQDRLLYYEQYF,TGTGCCAGCTCACCACAGGACAGGCTACTGTATTACGAGCAGTACTTC
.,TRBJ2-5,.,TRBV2,CASSPKETQYF,TGTGCCAGCAGTCCCAAAGAGACCCAGTACTTC
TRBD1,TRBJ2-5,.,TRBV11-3,CASSSRGYSETQYF,TGTGCCAGCAGCAGCAGGGGGTATTCGGAGACCCAGTACTTC
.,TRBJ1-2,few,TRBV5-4,CASSQDLIRGSDGYTF,TGCGCCAGCAGCCAAGATCTTATCCGGGGGAGCGATGGCTACACCTTC
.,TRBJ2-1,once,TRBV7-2,CASSLEPAGPYNEQFF,TGTGCCAGCAGCTTAGAGCCGGCGGGGCCCTACAATGAGCAGTTCTTC
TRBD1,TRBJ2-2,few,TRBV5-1,CASSSTGTNTGELFF,TGCGCCAGCAGCTCGACAGGGACGAACACCGGGGAGCTGTTTTTT
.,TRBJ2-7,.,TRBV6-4,CASSDSVWLVPYEQYF,TGTGCCAGCAGTGACTCGGTATGGCTGGTACCCTACGAGCAGTACTTC